A single T cell receptor (beta chain) is shown here with its context. Trimming cost V 0 bases and J 4 bases, with 24 bases left between them. There are 19 residues in the CDR3. In germline, CDR1 is MDHEN, CDR2 SYDVKM. Four PCR rounds used nested alpha and beta constant region primers plus the SP2 primer. For blood and skin samples, reverse transcription used TCR alpha and beta constant primers. One entry per CDR3 protein, called by TCRdb with MiXCR from the UMI-ligation and nested PCR reads. The sample includes some 40,000 distinct CDR3 sequences, approximately 9.9% of them seen just once. This sample is drawn from a study of naive and memory T cell subsets. Stated treatment: skin biopsy from PPD injection site in Mantoux-positive individual. A UMI-containing oligonucleotide was joined by 3' ligation to the TCR cDNA template. Individuals with a positive Mantoux test gave biopsies from PPD-injected skin. Unsorted total RNA, roughly 1 to 1000 ng, was DNase treated before reverse transcription.

This sample comprised skin, obtained from a tuberculin skin test site. The rearrangement uses TRBV28 and TRBJ1-2, with a weak D call TRBD1 (6 bases). The sequence derives from an adult in good health. The CDR3: CASSLWAGVSRLSGYGYTF. The CDR3 nucleotides are TGTGCCAGCAGTTTATGGGCAGGGGTGAGTAGGCTGTCCGGCTATGGCTACACCTTC.